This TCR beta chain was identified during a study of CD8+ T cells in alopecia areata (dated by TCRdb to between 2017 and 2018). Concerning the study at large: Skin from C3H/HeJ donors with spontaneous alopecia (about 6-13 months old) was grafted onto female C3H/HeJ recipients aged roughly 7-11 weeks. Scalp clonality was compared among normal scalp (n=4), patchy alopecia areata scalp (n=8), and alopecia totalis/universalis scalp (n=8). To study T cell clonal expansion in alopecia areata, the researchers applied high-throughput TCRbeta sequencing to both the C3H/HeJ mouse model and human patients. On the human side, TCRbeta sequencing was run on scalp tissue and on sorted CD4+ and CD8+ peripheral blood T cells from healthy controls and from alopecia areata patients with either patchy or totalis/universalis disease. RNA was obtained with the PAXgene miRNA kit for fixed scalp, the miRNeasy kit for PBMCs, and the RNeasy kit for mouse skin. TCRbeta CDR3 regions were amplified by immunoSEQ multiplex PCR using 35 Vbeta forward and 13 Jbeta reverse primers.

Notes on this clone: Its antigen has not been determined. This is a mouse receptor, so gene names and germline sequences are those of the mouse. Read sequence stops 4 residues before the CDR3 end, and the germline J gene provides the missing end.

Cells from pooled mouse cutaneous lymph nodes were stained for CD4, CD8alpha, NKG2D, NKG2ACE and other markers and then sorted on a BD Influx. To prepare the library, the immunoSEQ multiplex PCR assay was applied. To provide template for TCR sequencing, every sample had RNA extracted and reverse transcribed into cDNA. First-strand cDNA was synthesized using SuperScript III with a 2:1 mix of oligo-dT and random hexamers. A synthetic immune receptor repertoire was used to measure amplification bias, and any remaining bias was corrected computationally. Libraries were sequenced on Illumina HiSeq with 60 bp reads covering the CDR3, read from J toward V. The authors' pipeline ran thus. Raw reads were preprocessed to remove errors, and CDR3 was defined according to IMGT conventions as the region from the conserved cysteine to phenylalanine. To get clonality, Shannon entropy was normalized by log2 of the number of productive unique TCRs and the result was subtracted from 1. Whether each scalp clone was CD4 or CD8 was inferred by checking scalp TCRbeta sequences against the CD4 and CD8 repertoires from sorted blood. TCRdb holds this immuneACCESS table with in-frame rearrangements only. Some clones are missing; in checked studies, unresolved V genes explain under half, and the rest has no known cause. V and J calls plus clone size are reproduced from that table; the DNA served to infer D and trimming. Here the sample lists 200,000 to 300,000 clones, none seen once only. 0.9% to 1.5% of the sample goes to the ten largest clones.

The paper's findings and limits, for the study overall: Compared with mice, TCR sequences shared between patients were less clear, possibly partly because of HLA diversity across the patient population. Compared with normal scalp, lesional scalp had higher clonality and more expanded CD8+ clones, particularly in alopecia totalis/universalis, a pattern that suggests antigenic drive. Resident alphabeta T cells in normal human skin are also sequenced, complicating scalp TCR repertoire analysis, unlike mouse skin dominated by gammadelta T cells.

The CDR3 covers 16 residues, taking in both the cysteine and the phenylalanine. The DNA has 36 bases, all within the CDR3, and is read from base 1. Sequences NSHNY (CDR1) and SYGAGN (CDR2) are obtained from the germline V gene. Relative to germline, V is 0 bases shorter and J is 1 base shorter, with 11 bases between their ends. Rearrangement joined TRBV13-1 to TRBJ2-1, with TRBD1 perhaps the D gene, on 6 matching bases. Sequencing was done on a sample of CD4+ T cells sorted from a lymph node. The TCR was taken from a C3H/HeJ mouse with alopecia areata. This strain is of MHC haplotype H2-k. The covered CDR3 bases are TGTGCCAGCAGTGATGCCGGACAGATGAACTATGCT. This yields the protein CASSDAGQMNYA. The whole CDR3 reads CASSDAGQMNYAEQFF.